This is a list of T cell receptor beta chains from one sample in a study of Graves' ophthalmopathy and Graves' hyperthyroidism. TCRdb analysed the multiplex PCR reads with MiXCR anew, one entry per CDR3 protein. The table records roughly 500,000 distinct CDR3 sequences, about an eighth of them present only once. The material sequenced was blood. Receptors were obtained from a woman aged 25 to 39 with Graves' ophthalmopathy. Each CDR3 is given with its conserved first and last residue. The order of the fields is V gene, J gene, D gene, clone size, CDR3 protein, CDR3 DNA. A D gene is named only where the DNA matches it firmly. Clone sizes are given selectively: once, few, many, or a class where the clone is expanded.

V gene: TRBV28; J gene: TRBJ2-3; D gene: NA; clone size: few; CDR3 protein: CASSLNAGLGNQPQYF; CDR3 DNA: TGTGCCAGCAGTTTAAACGCGGGGCTGGGCAATCAGCCCCAGTATTTT
V gene: TRBV6-1; J gene: TRBJ1-2; D gene: NA; clone size: many; CDR3 protein: CASRTDGYTF; CDR3 DNA: TGTGCCAGCAGGACAGATGGCTACACCTTC
V gene: TRBV5-1; J gene: TRBJ2-6; D gene: TRBD2; clone size: NA; CDR3 protein: CASSITSGDSSGANVLTF; CDR3 DNA: TGCGCCAGCAGCATAACTAGCGGAGATAGCTCTGGGGCCAACGTCCTGACTTTC
V gene: TRBV12-3/TRBV12-4; J gene: TRBJ2-7; D gene: TRBD1; clone size: many; CDR3 protein: CASSFLGTGVSPINF; CDR3 DNA: TGTGCCAGCAGTTTCCTCGGGACAGGGGTCAGTCCTATAAACTTC
V gene: TRBV28; J gene: TRBJ1-2; D gene: NA; clone size: NA; CDR3 protein: CASSSPGGMNYGYTF; CDR3 DNA: TGTGCCAGCAGTTCCCCCGGGGGGATGAACTATGGCTACACCTTC
V gene: TRBV12-3/TRBV12-4; J gene: TRBJ2-4; D gene: NA; clone size: many; CDR3 protein: CASSLGKGLGNIKYF; CDR3 DNA: TGTGCCAGCAGTTTAGGCAAGGGGCTTGGAAACATTAAGTACTTC
V gene: TRBV2; J gene: TRBJ1-1; D gene: TRBD1; clone size: many; CDR3 protein: CASSTTGEGTEAFF; CDR3 DNA: TGTGCCAGCAGCACGACAGGGGAAGGCACTGAAGCTTTCTTT
V gene: TRBV7-9; J gene: TRBJ2-5; D gene: TRBD2; clone size: NA; CDR3 protein: CASSPQLAGAETQYF; CDR3 DNA: TGTGCCAGCAGCCCTCAACTAGCGGGGGCAGAGACCCAGTACTTC
V gene: TRBV5-1; J gene: TRBJ2-2; D gene: NA; clone size: many; CDR3 protein: CASSTENTGELFF; CDR3 DNA: TGCGCCAGCAGCACGGAGAACACCGGGGAGCTGTTTTTT
V gene: TRBV5-1; J gene: TRBJ1-5; D gene: NA; clone size: NA; CDR3 protein: CASSLGPDNQPQHF; CDR3 DNA: TGCGCCAGCAGCCTCGGCCCGGACAATCAGCCCCAGCATTTT
V gene: TRBV28; J gene: TRBJ2-7; D gene: TRBD2; clone size: many; CDR3 protein: CASSFLAGGPGEQYF; CDR3 DNA: TGTGCCAGCAGTTTCCTAGCGGGAGGGCCGGGGGAGCAGTACTTC
V gene: TRBV6-1; J gene: TRBJ1-5; D gene: NA; clone size: many; CDR3 protein: CASSVRAVVMGNQPQHF; CDR3 DNA: TGTGCCAGCAGTGTCAGGGCTGTGGTAATGGGCAATCAGCCCCAGCATTTT
V gene: TRBV29-1; J gene: TRBJ2-7; D gene: TRBD2; clone size: many; CDR3 protein: CSVEGSSGAPGYEQYF; CDR3 DNA: TGCAGCGTTGAAGGCTCTAGCGGAGCCCCAGGCTACGAGCAGTACTTC
V gene: TRBV28; J gene: TRBJ1-1; D gene: TRBD1; clone size: many; CDR3 protein: CASSSPGQGSYTEAFF; CDR3 DNA: TGTGCCAGCAGTTCCCCGGGACAGGGGTCATACACTGAAGCTTTCTTT
V gene: TRBV27; J gene: TRBJ2-7; D gene: NA; clone size: many; CDR3 protein: CASSLTPWAGTHEQYF; CDR3 DNA: TGTGCCAGCAGTTTAACCCCTTGGGCAGGGACGCACGAGCAGTACTTC
V gene: TRBV7-8; J gene: TRBJ2-7; D gene: NA; clone size: many; CDR3 protein: CASSPRWTYEQYF; CDR3 DNA: TGTGCCAGCAGCCCCCGGTGGACCTACGAGCAGTACTTC
V gene: TRBV5-1; J gene: TRBJ2-5; D gene: NA; clone size: many; CDR3 protein: CASSSSGDGERTQYF; CDR3 DNA: TGCGCCAGCAGCTCCTCTGGGGATGGGGAACGGACCCAGTACTTC
V gene: TRBV6-2/TRBV6-3; J gene: TRBJ2-5; D gene: TRBD2; clone size: NA; CDR3 protein: CASISPRLAMETQYF; CDR3 DNA: TGTGCCAGCATTTCGCCCCGACTAGCGATGGAGACCCAGTACTTC
V gene: TRBV6-5; J gene: TRBJ1-2; D gene: NA; clone size: many; CDR3 protein: CASSYGRRDYGYTF; CDR3 DNA: TGTGCCAGCAGTTACGGGCGGAGAGATTATGGCTACACCTTC
V gene: TRBV20-1; J gene: TRBJ1-2; D gene: NA; clone size: many; CDR3 protein: CSAKTLLGFWGYTF; CDR3 DNA: TGCAGTGCCAAAACCCTTTTGGGTTTTTGGGGCTACACCTTC
V gene: TRBV6-2/TRBV6-3; J gene: TRBJ1-5; D gene: TRBD1; clone size: few; CDR3 protein: CASSYSGRGLTGSNQPQHF; CDR3 DNA: TGTGCCAGCAGTTACTCAGGCAGGGGGCTGACAGGGAGCAATCAGCCCCAGCATTTT
V gene: TRBV11-2; J gene: TRBJ1-2; D gene: NA; clone size: few; CDR3 protein: CASSLGPPGRTNYGYTF; CDR3 DNA: TGTGCCAGCAGCTTAGGACCCCCGGGCAGAACTAACTATGGCTACACCTTC
V gene: TRBV20-1; J gene: TRBJ1-1; D gene: NA; clone size: many; CDR3 protein: CSAYDIPNTEAFF; CDR3 DNA: TGCAGTGCTTATGACATCCCAAACACTGAAGCTTTCTTT
V gene: TRBV12-5; J gene: TRBJ1-1; D gene: NA; clone size: many; CDR3 protein: CASGPGTVNTEAFF; CDR3 DNA: TGTGCTAGTGGTCCCGGGACGGTGAACACTGAAGCTTTCTTT
V gene: TRBV6-1; J gene: TRBJ1-1; D gene: NA; clone size: NA; CDR3 protein: CASSSWEKNTEACF; CDR3 DNA: TGTGCCAGCAGTAGCTGGGAGAAGAACACTGAAGCTTGCTTT
V gene: TRBV9; J gene: TRBJ2-6; D gene: TRBD1; clone size: few; CDR3 protein: CASSISGQGTLGANVLTF; CDR3 DNA: TGTGCCAGCAGCATTTCAGGACAGGGAACGCTAGGGGCCAACGTCCTGACTTTC
V gene: TRBV30; J gene: TRBJ1-5; D gene: TRBD1; clone size: many; CDR3 protein: CAWSVGGQGNQPQHF; CDR3 DNA: TGTGCCTGGAGTGTAGGGGGACAGGGCAATCAGCCCCAGCATTTT
V gene: TRBV29-1; J gene: TRBJ1-1; D gene: TRBD1; clone size: many; CDR3 protein: CSVRQGRNTEAFF; CDR3 DNA: TGCAGCGTCCGACAGGGGAGGAACACTGAAGCTTTCTTT
V gene: TRBV20-1; J gene: TRBJ2-5; D gene: TRBD2; clone size: many; CDR3 protein: CSATRTSGRLETQYF; CDR3 DNA: TGCAGTGCTACCCGGACTAGCGGGAGGCTGGAGACCCAGTACTTC
V gene: TRBV5-1; J gene: TRBJ2-7; D gene: TRBD1; clone size: many; CDR3 protein: CASSDPGQSSYEQYF; CDR3 DNA: TGCGCCAGCAGCGACCCGGGACAGAGCTCCTACGAGCAGTACTTC
V gene: TRBV19; J gene: TRBJ2-2; D gene: NA; clone size: NA; CDR3 protein: CASRRAGYLDTGELFF; CDR3 DNA: TGTGCCAGTAGGAGGGCGGGGTATTTGGACACCGGGGAGCTGTTTTTT
V gene: TRBV5-1; J gene: TRBJ2-4; D gene: NA; clone size: many; CDR3 protein: CASSLGQARRFVQYF; CDR3 DNA: TGCGCCAGCAGCTTGGGACAGGCCCGTCGGTTCGTTCAGTACTTC
V gene: TRBV24-1; J gene: TRBJ1-1; D gene: TRBD1; clone size: NA; CDR3 protein: CATSDGTGGIEAFF; CDR3 DNA: TGTGCCACCAGTGATGGGACAGGGGGCATTGAAGCTTTCTTT
V gene: TRBV4-1; J gene: TRBJ2-7; D gene: NA; clone size: many; CDR3 protein: CASSQQGLGYEQYF; CDR3 DNA: TGCGCCAGCAGCCAACAGGGACTCGGCTACGAGCAGTACTTC
V gene: TRBV6-2/TRBV6-3; J gene: TRBJ2-5; D gene: NA; clone size: many; CDR3 protein: CASSYSDWPPQGTQYF; CDR3 DNA: TGTGCCAGCAGTTACTCCGATTGGCCCCCGCAGGGGACCCAGTACTTC
V gene: TRBV7-2; J gene: TRBJ1-1; D gene: NA; clone size: NA; CDR3 protein: CASSPTGAVNTEAFF; CDR3 DNA: TGTGCCAGCAGCCCAACGGGGGCTGTGAACACTGAAGCTTTCTTT
V gene: TRBV6-2/TRBV6-3; J gene: TRBJ1-1; D gene: TRBD1; clone size: NA; CDR3 protein: CASSSRPGTGKGGKEAFF; CDR3 DNA: TGTGCCAGCAGTTCCCGGCCCGGGACAGGGAAGGGGGGAAAAGAAGCTTTCTTT
V gene: TRBV30; J gene: TRBJ2-2; D gene: TRBD1; clone size: few; CDR3 protein: CACLDRGRTGELFF; CDR3 DNA: TGTGCCTGCCTTGACAGGGGGAGGACCGGGGAGCTGTTTTTT
V gene: TRBV6-1; J gene: TRBJ1-6; D gene: NA; clone size: many; CDR3 protein: CASSENWSYSPLHF; CDR3 DNA: TGTGCCAGCAGTGAAAATTGGAGCTATTCACCCCTCCACTTT
V gene: TRBV12-3/TRBV12-4; J gene: TRBJ1-1; D gene: TRBD1; clone size: many; CDR3 protein: CASRLGQGALNTEAFF; CDR3 DNA: TGTGCCAGCAGACTGGGACAGGGGGCTTTGAACACTGAAGCTTTCTTT
V gene: TRBV28; J gene: TRBJ2-7; D gene: NA; clone size: many; CDR3 protein: CASSTIAYEQYF; CDR3 DNA: TGTGCCAGCAGCACGATAGCCTACGAGCAGTACTTC
V gene: TRBV5-6; J gene: TRBJ2-5; D gene: NA; clone size: many; CDR3 protein: CASSFGARETQYF; CDR3 DNA: TGTGCCAGCAGCTTCGGGGCCAGGGAGACCCAGTACTTC
V gene: TRBV12-3/TRBV12-4; J gene: TRBJ1-5; D gene: NA; clone size: many; CDR3 protein: CASSFSFQPQHF; CDR3 DNA: TGTGCCAGCAGTTTTTCTTTTCAGCCCCAGCATTTT
V gene: TRBV11-2; J gene: TRBJ1-5; D gene: NA; clone size: few; CDR3 protein: CASSWSGRQATGPQHF; CDR3 DNA: TGTGCCAGCAGCTGGAGTGGGAGACAGGCGACGGGGCCCCAGCATTTT
V gene: TRBV5-1; J gene: TRBJ2-2; D gene: NA; clone size: many; CDR3 protein: CASSVPKNTGELFF; CDR3 DNA: TGCGCCAGCAGCGTACCGAAAAACACCGGGGAGCTGTTTTTT
V gene: TRBV19; J gene: TRBJ1-1; D gene: NA; clone size: many; CDR3 protein: CATGAGYTEAFF; CDR3 DNA: TGTGCCACGGGGGCCGGGTACACTGAAGCTTTCTTT
V gene: TRBV4-1; J gene: TRBJ2-7; D gene: NA; clone size: many; CDR3 protein: CASTPDHSRPYEQYF; CDR3 DNA: TGCGCCAGCACCCCAGACCATTCGCGACCCTACGAGCAGTACTTC
V gene: TRBV11-3; J gene: TRBJ2-7; D gene: NA; clone size: many; CDR3 protein: CASSFSVREVSYEQYF; CDR3 DNA: TGTGCCAGCAGCTTCAGTGTGCGGGAAGTGTCCTACGAGCAGTACTTC
V gene: TRBV7-2; J gene: TRBJ2-5; D gene: NA; clone size: many; CDR3 protein: CASSLTRGETQYF; CDR3 DNA: TGTGCCAGCAGCCTTACAAGGGGTGAGACCCAGTACTTC
V gene: TRBV5-6; J gene: TRBJ2-5; D gene: NA; clone size: NA; CDR3 protein: CASSLTEQETQDF; CDR3 DNA: TGTGCCAGCAGCTTGACAGAGCAGGAGACCCAGGACTTC
V gene: TRBV7-9; J gene: TRBJ1-1; D gene: NA; clone size: many; CDR3 protein: CASSGGRGDTEAFF; CDR3 DNA: TGTGCCAGCAGCGGGGGGCGCGGGGACACTGAAGCTTTCTTT
V gene: TRBV20-1; J gene: TRBJ2-7; D gene: TRBD2; clone size: many; CDR3 protein: CSASTYSGSGNEQYF; CDR3 DNA: TGCAGTGCTAGCACCTATAGCGGGAGTGGAAACGAGCAGTACTTC
V gene: TRBV6-1; J gene: TRBJ2-2; D gene: TRBD2; clone size: NA; CDR3 protein: CASSPGGLRTGELFF; CDR3 DNA: TGTGCCAGCAGCCCCGGGGGGTTACGCACCGGGGAGCTGTTTTTT
V gene: TRBV6-1; J gene: TRBJ2-6; D gene: TRBD1; clone size: many; CDR3 protein: CASGRTGYHPGQVSSGANVLTF; CDR3 DNA: TGTGCCAGCGGTCGAACCGGCTATCATCCGGGACAGGTCTCGTCTGGGGCCAACGTCCTGACTTTC
V gene: TRBV4-1; J gene: TRBJ2-4; D gene: TRBD2; clone size: few; CDR3 protein: CASSQESLARVYSKNIQYF; CDR3 DNA: TGCGCCAGCAGCCAAGAATCACTAGCGAGGGTGTATAGCAAAAACATTCAGTACTTC